This T cell receptor beta chain was recovered during a study of blood T cells in healthy people across ages. This clonotype was counted ten times or more. Using a J-beta primer mix together with a sample-barcoded 5' primer, a second PCR was run for about 7 to 12 cycles. In TCRdb, the 5' RACE reads were re-called with MiXCR into one record per CDR3 protein. Found here are 550,000 to 750,000 distinct CDR3 sequences, around 20% of them singletons; the top ten hold about 3.6%. V was clipped by 4 bases and J by 0 bases, with 15 bases between them. The germline V gene has CDR1 SGHRS and CDR2 YFSETQ. The CDR3 sequence is 16 residues long.

The chain couples TRBV5-1 to TRBJ2-3; D is unresolved. The sequenced sample consisted of blood. The sequence was obtained from a man between 65 and 85 years old in good health. DNA of the CDR3: TGCGCCAGCAGCCCCGGCAGGTCCTCTAGCACAGATACGCAGTATTTT. This translates into CASSPGRSSSTDTQYF.